The present TCR beta chain was sequenced within a study of T cells after yellow fever vaccination. A note on this clonotype: The target antigen is unknown.

TCRdb ran MiXCR on the 5' RACE reads and lists one entry per CDR3 protein. The sample yields around 530,000 distinct CDR3 sequences, 17% seen once. CDR3 length equals 14 residues. Trimming cost V 4 bases and J 1 base, with 8 bases left between them. CDR1 and CDR2 (germline): MDHEN, SYDVKM. Overall study results and limits: Shared CD4/CD8 clonotypes were a small share, likely from convergent recombination. Reappearance after the booster was seen for most primary-vaccination clones, at 95% to 96% CD4 and less than 90% CD8.

The rearrangement joins TRBV28 to TRBJ1-5; D is unclear. This TCR came from a man aged 18-30 years who received the YFV17D yellow fever vaccine. The specimen was PBMCs, collected about 5 days after the first yellow fever vaccination. CDR3 in DNA: TGTGCCAGCAGTTATAGGCAGAGCAATCAGCCCCAGCATTTT. It codes for CASSYRQSNQPQHF.